The clone carrying this T cell receptor beta chain was seen only once. The antigen is unknown. This entry belongs to a study of shared clonotypes between healthy human individuals. Turning to the study itself: The composition of the donors was a couple of women and a few men aged 18 to 49. Study-level findings and limits: Naive CD4 clonotypes were shared across a handful of donors at 4.5% to 6.5%.

Replicate PCRs from sorted subsets contained around 200 ng DNA, which is 29,000 or so T cell genomes. The table came from immunoSEQ multiplex PCR; TCRdb's copy has only in-frame clones and leaves some out. Of a few hundred thousand clones in the sample, 80% to 90% are singletons; the top ten hold 15% to 20%. Germline assignment: CDR1 SEHNR and CDR2 FQNEAQ (reference sequence). V lost 5 bases and J lost 3, with 14 bases in between. The CDR3 is 14 residues long. V gene TRBV7-9 combines with J gene TRBJ2-7; the D is unclear. This receptor was identified in a man between 18 and 29 years old in good health. Material: memory CD8+ T cells sorted from blood. Regarding subset: CD45RO+ cells pooled with CCR7-negative TemRA cells. The CDR3 nucleotides are TGTGCCAGCAGCCCAACCACTCCCTACTACGAGCAGTACTTC. Translated, it gives CASSPTTPYYEQYF.